The T cell receptor (beta chain) under discussion was sequenced for a study of T cell changes during pregnancy in multiple sclerosis. Only in-frame clones appear in the TCRdb table, and some are missing; sequencing was by immunoSEQ multiplex PCR. In the table there are about 130,000 clones, less than 97% of which are singletons. CDR1 is MDHEN, CDR2 SYDVKM, per germline. V was cut by 7 bases and J by 4 bases, with 19 bases left in between. The CDR3 is made up of 16 amino acids. The sample in question was peripheral blood, obtained after pregnancy. The chain employs TRBV28 and TRBJ2-2, with D maybe TRBD2 (6 bases). The sequence derives from a female donor with multiple sclerosis, enrolled in a pregnancy study. Here the CDR3 reads CASTRLSGAGTGELFF. CDR3 in DNA: TGTGCCAGCACCCGTCTATCGGGAGCGGGCACCGGGGAGCTGTTTTTT.